This entry lists 18 T cell receptor beta chains sequenced from one sample in a study of cytomegalovirus exposure and HLA in healthy donors. The PCR contained 60 Vbeta and 13 Jbeta primers. Libraries were prepared by immunoSEQ multiplex PCR; TCRdb keeps only in-frame clonotypes and omits some of them. The sample shows about 180,000 clones, approximately 81% of them seen only once. Sequencing used PBMCs. Every receptor here comes from a woman younger than 45 in good health and CMV-seronegative.

This clone was seen only a few times. The chain employs TRBV30 and TRBJ2-1, with TRBD1 as a possible D gene (5 bases). The CDR3 spans 13 residues. The V and J ends lost 0 bases and 8 bases respectively, with 11 bases between them. Germline lookup yields CDR1 GTSNPN and CDR2 SVGIG (reference sequence). CDR3 residues: CAWSVSRAHEQFF. Written as DNA, the CDR3 is TGTGCCTGGAGTGTCAGCAGGGCCCATGAGCAGTTCTTC.

The CDR3 sequence: CASSQEEHQYEQYF. The CDR3 bases are TGCGCCAGCAGCCAAGAAGAACACCAGTACGAGCAGTACTTC. The V call is TRBV4-1, the J call TRBJ2-7; D uncertain. The V gene lost 0 bases and the J gene lost 4 bases, with 10 bases spanning the gap. The CDR3 contains 14 residues. CDR1 is MGHRA, CDR2 YSYEKL, per germline.

The chain joins TRBV4-3 to TRBJ2-1; 8 bases map to TRBD2. The CDR3 length is 16 residues. The V gene's germline CDR1 is LGHNA and CDR2 YSLEER. V was clipped by 0 bases and J by 6 bases; unmatched bases: 7. CDR3 loop: CASSQEGRGVFNEQFF. The CDR3 DNA reads as TGCGCCAGCAGCCAAGAGGGGCGGGGGGTCTTCAATGAGCAGTTCTTC.

The gene calls are TRBV27 and TRBJ1-1; unclear D gene. V lost 3 bases, J lost 5 bases, and 10 bases lay in between. This CDR3 comprises 13 residues. Germline V CDR1 and CDR2: MNHEY, SMNVEV (reference sequence). The chain's CDR3 is CASSLPGRTEAFF. The CDR3 bases are TGTGCCAGCAGTTTGCCGGGTCGGACTGAAGCTTTCTTT.

CDR3 in DNA: TGTGCCAGCAGGACGGGACTCCCAAAATCCTACGAGCAGTACTTC. This codes for CASRTGLPKSYEQYF. This chain uses TRBV28 with TRBJ2-5, with a weak D call TRBD2 (6 bases). The J call is in doubt because the DNA end fits TRBJ2-7 better. In germline, CDR1 is MDHEN, CDR2 SYDVKM. CDR3 length: 15 amino acids.

The chain has TRBV30 and TRBJ2-2; D remains ambiguous. Per the germline V gene, CDR1 is GTSNPN and CDR2 is SVGIG (reference sequence). This CDR3 is 10 amino acids long. The V end lost 5 bases, the J end lost 8 bases, and 6 bases lay between the germline ends. CDR3 loop: CAWSLGELFF. CDR3 bases: TGTGCCTGGTCTCTTGGGGAGCTGTTTTTT.

The rearrangement joins TRBV27 to TRBJ2-7, with TRBD1 matching over 10 bases. Germline V lookup: CDR1 MNHEY, CDR2 SMNVEV (reference sequence). This CDR3 comprises 15 residues. V lost 6 bases, J lost 5 bases, and 10 bases stayed unmatched. CDR3 region: CASRGQGYQGHEQYF. The CDR3 nucleotides are TGTGCCAGCAGGGGACAGGGGTACCAGGGTCACGAGCAGTACTTC.

This clone has more than one count but fewer than ten. V usage is TRBV7-3 and J usage is TRBJ2-3; D call uncertain. This CDR3 contains 14 residues. CDR1 and CDR2 (germline): SGHTA, FQGTGA. V shed 5 bases and J shed 0 bases, with 9 bases lying between them. Here the CDR3 DNA reads TGTGCCAGCAGCCCTACCCCTAGCACAGATACGCAGTATTTT. It translates to CASSPTPSTDTQYF.

The chain recombines TRBV7-9 with TRBJ2-1; 7 bases line up with TRBD2. CDR1 and CDR2 from the germline V gene are SEHNR and FQNEAQ (reference sequence). With V trimmed by 7 bases and J by 8 bases, 8 bases remained unmatched. CDR3 length: 13 amino acids. CDR3 DNA: TGTGCCAGCACCGCTTGGGGGGGACATGAGCAGTTCTTC. Its protein is CASTAWGGHEQFF.

This sequence joins TRBV6-5 and TRBJ2-3, with TRBD1 matching 7 bases. CDR1 and CDR2 (germline): MNHEY, SVGAGI. This CDR3 contains 14 residues. V shed 5 bases, J shed 1 base, and the junction held 3 bases outside the gene matches. DNA of the CDR3: TGTGCCAGCAGTACCGGGACAGGCACAGATACGCAGTATTTT. Its translation: CASSTGTGTDTQYF.

The J gene is TRBJ1-2, the V gene TRBV6-6, with 9 bases matching TRBD1. From germline, CDR1 is MNHNY and CDR2 SVGAGI (reference sequence). The CDR3 has 16 amino acids. V lost 6 bases and J lost 6; bases outside the gene matches: 14. The CDR3 spells CASSYEQGAPRHGYTF. In DNA form, the CDR3 reads TGTGCCAGCAGCTACGAACAGGGGGCGCCCCGGCATGGCTACACCTTC.

This clone was seen just once. This chain joins TRBV5-1 and TRBJ1-3; D ambiguous. CDR3 length equals 13 residues. V shed 6 bases and J shed 0 bases, with 7 bases lying between them. Germline CDR1 reads SGHRS; CDR2 reads YFSETQ. In nucleotides, the CDR3 is TGCGCCAGCAAAGAGGACTCTGGAAACACCATATATTTT. Its protein product is CASKEDSGNTIYF.

The rearrangement links TRBV5-1 to TRBJ1-2; maybe TRBD1 (6 bases). Looked up from germline, CDR1 is SGHRS and CDR2 is YFSETQ. Trimming left V 1 base short and J 3 bases short, with 10 bases between. The CDR3 is made up of 14 amino acids. The CDR3 DNA reads TGCGCCAGCAGCTTGTCAGGGGAATACTATGGCTACACCTTC. Its translation: CASSLSGEYYGYTF.

A single count supports this clone. The chain uses TRBV19 and TRBJ1-5; the match to TRBD1 covers 8 bases. The CDR3 contains 15 residues. After removal of 7 bases from V and 6 bases from J, the junction contained 11 bases not matched to a gene. Per germline, CDR1 LNHDA and CDR2 SQIVND (reference sequence). The CDR3 nucleotides read TGTGCCAGTACCCTCGGACAGGGTGGTCCTCAGCCCCAGCATTTT. This codes for CASTLGQGGPQPQHF. Supplemented by reference TRBV19 and TRBJ1-5, the full variable domain reads DGGITQSPKYLFRKEGQNVTLSCEQNLNHDAMYWYRQDPGQGLRLIYYSQIVNDFQKGDIAEGYSVSREKKESFPLTVTSAQKNPTAFYLCASTLGQGGPQPQHFGDGTRLSIL.

In its sample, this clone was seen once. The chain recombines TRBV9 with TRBJ2-5; TRBD2 matches 7 bases. The V gene end was trimmed by 3 bases and the J gene end by 2 bases; junction bases not matched to a gene: 4. This CDR3 has 14 amino acids. Germline V gene lookup returns CDR1 SGDLS and CDR2 YYNGEE. This CDR3 reads CASSGFSGQETQYF. DNA for the CDR3: TGTGCCAGCAGCGGCTTTAGCGGGCAAGAGACCCAGTACTTC. The variable domain in full, completed from reference TRBV9 and TRBJ2-5, reads DSGVTQTPKHLITATGQRVTLRCSPRSGDLSVYWYQQSLDQGLQFLIQYYNGEERAKGNILERFSAQQFPDLHSELNLSSLELGDSALYFCASSGFSGQETQYFGPGTRLLVL.

The chain employs TRBV10-2 and TRBJ1-1, with D unclear. Trimming took 2 bases from V and 3 from J, leaving 10 bases between them. Germline V CDR1 and CDR2: WSHSY, SAAADI. The CDR3 is 14 amino acids. The CDR3: CASSETTLYTEAFF. Written as DNA, the CDR3 is TGCGCCAGCAGTGAGACGACACTCTACACTGAAGCTTTCTTT.

The chain recombines TRBV29-1 with TRBJ1-4; 7 bases fit TRBD1. The length of the CDR3 is 11 residues. CDR1 and CDR2 from the germline V gene are SQVTM and ANQGSEA. V lost 7 bases, J lost 7 bases, and 3 bases stayed unmatched. The CDR3 loop is CSGQGGEKLFF. In DNA form, the CDR3 reads TGCAGCGGACAGGGCGGTGAAAAACTGTTTTTT.

The chain links TRBV7-2 to TRBJ1-2; 10 bases match TRBD1. V shed 5 bases and J 8 bases; nucleotides not matched to a gene: 8. The CDR3 runs to 14 residues. Germline assignment: CDR1 SGHTA and CDR2 FQGNSA. The CDR3 region has the DNA TGTGCCAGCAGCGCGGGACAGGGGTTGGGGGGCTACACCTTC. Its protein is CASSAGQGLGGYTF.